The entry that follows covers one TCR beta chain sequence. The data belong to a study of blood T cell repertoires in COVID-19. Study-level background: Italy, Spain and the United States were the sources of the convalescent and acute COVID-19 samples. Sample material is recorded as cDNA or gDNA derived from T cells, B-cell-depleted T cells, or PBMCs.

V lost 2 bases and J lost 1, with 8 bases in between. There are 14 residues in the CDR3. CDR1 and CDR2 (germline): SNHLY, FYNNEI. As processed by the authors: Nucleated cell number was recorded as an estimate derived from reference gene primer amplification. The data were produced by immunoSEQ multiplex PCR, yet TCRdb's version contains in-frame clones alone and is incomplete. V and J calls and clone size are given by that table; D and trimming were obtained from the DNA. This table holds about 55,000 clones, 75% to 90% found once. This rearrangement joins TRBV2 to TRBJ2-5; a possible D gene is TRBD1 (6 bases). The sequenced material came from peripheral blood. The sequence was collected from an older woman with acute or convalescent COVID-19. This chain's CDR3 is CASSEQGGQETQYF. DNA of the CDR3: TGTGCCAGCAGTGAACAAGGGGGCCAAGAGACCCAGTACTTC.